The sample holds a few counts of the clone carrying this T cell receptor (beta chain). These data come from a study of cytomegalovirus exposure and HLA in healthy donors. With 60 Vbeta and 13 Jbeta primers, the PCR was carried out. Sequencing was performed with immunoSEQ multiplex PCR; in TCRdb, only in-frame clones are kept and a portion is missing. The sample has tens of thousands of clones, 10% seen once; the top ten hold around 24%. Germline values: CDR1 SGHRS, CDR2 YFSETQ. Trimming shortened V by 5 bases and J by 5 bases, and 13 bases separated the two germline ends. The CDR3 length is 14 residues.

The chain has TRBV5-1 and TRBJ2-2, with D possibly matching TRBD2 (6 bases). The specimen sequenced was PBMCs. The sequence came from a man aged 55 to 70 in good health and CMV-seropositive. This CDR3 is CASRVGTSTGELFF. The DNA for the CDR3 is TGCGCCAGCAGGGTCGGGACTTCGACCGGGGAGCTGTTTTTT.